This TCR beta chain is drawn from a study of T cell changes during pregnancy in multiple sclerosis. Repertoires were generated with immunoSEQ multiplex PCR, while TCRdb's copy carries only in-frame clones and drops some. This repertoire shows approximately 60,000 clones, approximately 90% found once; its top ten account for roughly 0.19%. Unmatched junction bases numbered 9, after V lost 6 bases and J lost 10 bases. Germline lookup yields CDR1 SQVTM and CDR2 ANQGSEA. The CDR3 sequence is 15 residues long. The sample consisted of CD4+ T cells from peripheral blood mononuclear cells, taken in the second trimester of pregnancy. This receptor was identified in a female donor with multiple sclerosis, enrolled in a pregnancy study. The V and J genes are TRBV29-1 and TRBJ2-1, with TRBD2 matching over 16 bases. Written as DNA, the CDR3 is TGCAGCGTGCAAACTCCGGGACTAGCGGGGGGGGAGCAGTTCTTC. Translated, it gives CSVQTPGLAGGEQFF.